This is a list of T cell receptor beta chains from one sample in a study of T cells in Graves' hyperthyroidism and ophthalmopathy. MiXCR, run by TCRdb on the multiplex PCR reads, gives a single entry per CDR3 protein. Of 500,000 to 750,000 distinct CDR3 sequences listed, 12% to 15% are singletons. Sequencing was carried out using blood. These receptors were taken from a woman between 18 and 30 years old with Graves' ophthalmopathy. The CDR3 runs from the conserved cysteine through the conserved F or W. The D gene is left open where the match is weak. The size of a clone is reported for some rows only, either as once, few or many, or as a class for expanded clones.

D gene	V gene	CDR3 length	J gene	clone size	CDR3 protein	CDR3 DNA
NA	TRBV12-3/TRBV12-4	16	TRBJ1-3	many	CASSLARGASGNTIYF	TGTGCCAGCAGTTTAGCGCGGGGGGCTAGTGGAAACACCATATATTTT
NA	TRBV6-2/TRBV6-3	14	TRBJ1-3	NA	CASSLISSGNTIYF	TGTGCCAGCAGTCTAATTAGCTCTGGAAACACCATATATTTT
TRBD1	TRBV7-9	17	TRBJ1-1	many	CASSLTRTGTPNTEAFF	TGTGCCAGCAGCTTAACCCGGACAGGGACCCCGAACACTGAAGCTTTCTTT
TRBD1	TRBV28	17	TRBJ2-4	many	CASSAAVGTGTQNIQYF	TGTGCCAGCAGTGCCGCCGTGGGGACAGGCACTCAAAACATTCAGTACTTC
TRBD2	TRBV20-1	14	TRBJ2-5	few	CRAYPLWGGETQYF	TGCAGGGCCTATCCATTATGGGGGGGGGAGACCCAGTACTTC
TRBD1	TRBV28	15	TRBJ2-3	NA	CASSLTRQGIDTQYF	TGTGCCAGCAGTTTAACCAGACAGGGGATAGATACGCAGTATTTT
NA	TRBV6-6	13	TRBJ1-4	many	CASSYADTGKLFF	TGTGCCAGCAGTTACGCAGACACGGGCAAACTGTTTTTT
NA	TRBV27	15	TRBJ1-1	many	CASSFEGWGGTEAFF	TGTGCCAGCAGTTTTGAGGGTTGGGGGGGGACTGAAGCTTTCTTT
NA	TRBV24-1	18	TRBJ2-2	NA	CATSDLPGTSSNTGELFF	TGTGCCACCAGTGATCTCCCGGGGACGTCTTCGAACACCGGGGAGCTGTTTTTT
TRBD1	TRBV7-9	13	TRBJ1-2	many	CASSPDRVGGYTF	TGTGCCAGCAGCCCAGACAGGGTTGGCGGCTACACCTTC
NA	TRBV19	13	TRBJ1-1	NA	CASALLSGSEAFF	TGTGCCAGCGCCCTCCTCAGTGGCAGTGAAGCTTTCTTT
TRBD2	TRBV6-1	15	TRBJ2-4	many	CASSPSGGDKNIQYF	TGTGCCAGCAGTCCCTCGGGAGGGGACAAAAACATTCAGTACTTC
TRBD1	TRBV5-5	16	TRBJ2-1	NA	CASSLRGNRGSHEQFF	TGTGCCAGCAGCTTGCGCGGGAACAGGGGGTCACACGAGCAGTTCTTC
TRBD1	TRBV5-5	16	TRBJ2-1	NA	CASSLGGVQGAISGFF	TGTGCCAGCAGCTTGGGAGGCGTACAGGGGGCCATTTCCGGGTTCTTC
NA	TRBV5-5	16	TRBJ2-7	NA	CASSQAIGRVGYEQYF	TGTGCCAGCAGCCAAGCGATAGGGCGGGTAGGGTACGAGCAGTACTTC
NA	TRBV7-9	12	TRBJ2-1	few	CASSSPRGLKFF	TGTGCCAGCAGCTCCCCCCGGGGGTTGAAGTTCTTC
NA	TRBV6-5	16	TRBJ2-7	many	CASSYASGQGGYEQYF	TGTGCCAGCAGTTACGCCTCCGGGCAGGGGGGATACGAGCAGTACTTC
TRBD2	TRBV18	14	TRBJ2-7	many	CASSATSEGYEQYF	TGTGCCAGCTCAGCGACTAGCGAGGGATACGAGCAGTACTTC
TRBD1	TRBV2	15	TRBJ2-7	many	CASTRGDRFWSEQYF	TGTGCCAGCACTCGAGGGGACAGGTTTTGGAGCGAGCAGTACTTC
NA	TRBV7-2	14	TRBJ2-2	many	CASSLGEYTGELFF	TGTGCCAGCAGCTTAGGGGAATACACCGGGGAGCTGTTTTTT
NA	TRBV20-1	15	TRBJ2-5	few	CSAQLRQEGQETQYF	TGCAGTGCTCAACTCCGACAGGAGGGCCAAGAGACCCAGTACTTC
TRBD2	TRBV7-2	18	TRBJ2-1	many	CASSSERLAGFSYNEQFF	TGTGCCAGCAGCTCGGAGCGACTAGCGGGATTTTCCTACAATGAGCAGTTCTTC
NA	TRBV12-3/TRBV12-4	15	TRBJ2-7	many	CASSLSRSSTYEQYF	TGTGCCAGCAGTTTGAGCAGGTCCTCTACCTACGAGCAGTACTTC
TRBD1	TRBV27	15	TRBJ2-5	many	CASSSGTGFGETQYF	TGTGCCAGCAGTTCCGGGACAGGGTTTGGGGAGACCCAGTACTTC
TRBD1	TRBV28	17	TRBJ1-2	NA	CASSTLGQGPTNYGYTF	TGTGCCAGCAGTACCCTAGGACAGGGGCCAACTAACTATGGCTACACCTTC
NA	TRBV11-2	17	TRBJ2-7	many	CASSLHPTGGLAYEQYF	TGTGCCAGCAGCTTACACCCTACGGGGGGCCTCGCCTACGAGCAGTACTTC
NA	TRBV7-9	15	TRBJ1-1	many	CASSPPDGINTEAFF	TGTGCCAGCAGCCCTCCGGACGGGATCAACACTGAAGCTTTCTTT
NA	TRBV12-3/TRBV12-4	14	TRBJ1-1	many	CASSHDRGWTEAFF	TGTGCCAGCTCCCACGATCGGGGCTGGACTGAAGCTTTCTTT
NA	TRBV6-2/TRBV6-3	13	TRBJ2-7	many	CASNSGLDYEQYF	TGTGCCAGCAACTCCGGACTTGACTACGAGCAGTACTTC
NA	TRBV3-1	16	TRBJ2-3	many	CASSQESGRLTDTQYF	TGTGCCAGCAGCCAAGAGTCAGGACGGCTCACAGATACGCAGTATTTT
NA	TRBV2	13	TRBJ1-4	many	CASTGGKIGKLFF	TGTGCCAGCACCGGGGGAAAAATTGGAAAACTGTTTTTT
TRBD1	TRBV11-2	14	TRBJ1-4	many	CASSSGQILEKLFF	TGTGCCAGCAGCTCGGGACAGATCCTTGAAAAACTGTTTTTT
TRBD2	TRBV2	14	TRBJ2-1	many	CASGQLAGPNEQFF	TGTGCCAGCGGTCAACTAGCGGGACCCAATGAGCAGTTCTTC
TRBD1	TRBV6-2/TRBV6-3	15	TRBJ1-2	NA	CASSALWTGYYGYTF	TGTGCCAGCAGTGCCCTGTGGACAGGGTACTATGGCTACACCTTC
TRBD1	TRBV7-2	13	TRBJ2-5	many	CASSADQGATQYF	TGTGCCAGCAGCGCGGATCAGGGGGCGACCCAGTACTTC
TRBD2	TRBV28	16	TRBJ2-1	NA	CASSLVLAASYNEQFF	TGTGCCAGCAGCTTGGTACTAGCGGCCTCCTACAATGAGCAGTTCTTC
NA	TRBV6-5	12	TRBJ2-1	few	CASSYIGGEQFF	TGTGCCAGCAGTTATATAGGTGGTGAGCAGTTCTTC
TRBD2	TRBV28	14	TRBJ2-7	NA	CASSSGGGGYEQYF	TGTGCCAGCAGTTCGGGGGGGGGGGGCTACGAGCAGTACTTC
TRBD1	TRBV12-3/TRBV12-4	14	TRBJ2-3	NA	CASRRTGSTDAQYF	TGTGCCAGCAGGCGGACAGGGTCCACAGATGCGCAGTATTTT
NA	TRBV7-7	13	TRBJ2-1	few	CASSLNGDNEQFF	TGTGCTAGCAGCTTAAACGGAGACAATGAGCAGTTCTTC
NA	TRBV4-1	14	TRBJ1-5	few	CASSQGGSWKPQHF	TGCGCCAGCAGCCAAGGGGGGTCTTGGAAGCCCCAGCATTTT
NA	TRBV20-1	11	TRBJ1-2	few	CSVTGGFGYTF	TGCAGTGTCACCGGGGGCTTTGGCTACACCTTC
TRBD1	TRBV6-2/TRBV6-3	13	TRBJ2-7	NA	CASRQTGAYEQYF	TGTGCCAGCAGACAAACAGGGGCCTACGAGCAGTACTTC
TRBD2	TRBV7-2	16	TRBJ2-1	NA	CASGPGTSGSYNEQFF	TGTGCCAGCGGTCCCGGGACTAGCGGGAGCTACAATGAGCAGTTCTTC
TRBD2	TRBV9	18	TRBJ2-1	few	CASSVGGTSGGIYNEQFF	TGTGCCAGCAGCGTAGGGGGGACTAGCGGAGGGATCTACAATGAGCAGTTCTTC
NA	TRBV11-1	13	TRBJ1-1	NA	CASSLGLLTEAFF	TGTGCCAGCAGCTTGGGGCTTCTCACTGAAGCTTTCTTT
TRBD2	TRBV11-2	16	TRBJ2-3	NA	CASSTRLAGHTDTQYF	TGTGCCAGCAGCACCCGACTAGCGGGGCACACAGATACGCAGTATTTT
TRBD2	TRBV11-3	16	TRBJ2-1	many	CASSALGLAGDNEQFF	TGTGCCAGCAGCGCTCTGGGACTAGCGGGAGACAATGAGCAGTTCTTC
NA	TRBV12-3/TRBV12-4	15	TRBJ2-3	many	CASSPLHRETDTQYF	TGTGCCAGCAGTCCCCTTCACAGGGAGACTGATACGCAGTATTTT
NA	TRBV5-1	15	TRBJ1-4	NA	CASSLRTFTNEKLFF	TGCGCCAGCAGCCTACGGACATTTACTAATGAAAAACTGTTTTTT
NA	TRBV11-2	14	TRBJ2-7	few	CASSKLWGSYEQYF	TGTGCCAGCAGTAAGTTATGGGGCTCCTACGAGCAGTACTTC
TRBD1	TRBV5-4	16	TRBJ1-4	NA	CASSSPEGQGREKLFF	TGTGCCAGCAGCTCCCCAGAGGGACAGGGTAGGGAAAAACTGTTTTTT
NA	TRBV7-9	16	TRBJ2-7	NA	CASPWTGIGRSYEQYF	TGTGCCAGCCCCTGGACGGGAATAGGACGCTCCTACGAGCAGTACTTC
TRBD2	TRBV18	15	TRBJ2-3	many	CASSPPSGRTDTQYF	TGTGCCAGCTCACCACCGAGCGGGAGGACAGATACGCAGTATTTT